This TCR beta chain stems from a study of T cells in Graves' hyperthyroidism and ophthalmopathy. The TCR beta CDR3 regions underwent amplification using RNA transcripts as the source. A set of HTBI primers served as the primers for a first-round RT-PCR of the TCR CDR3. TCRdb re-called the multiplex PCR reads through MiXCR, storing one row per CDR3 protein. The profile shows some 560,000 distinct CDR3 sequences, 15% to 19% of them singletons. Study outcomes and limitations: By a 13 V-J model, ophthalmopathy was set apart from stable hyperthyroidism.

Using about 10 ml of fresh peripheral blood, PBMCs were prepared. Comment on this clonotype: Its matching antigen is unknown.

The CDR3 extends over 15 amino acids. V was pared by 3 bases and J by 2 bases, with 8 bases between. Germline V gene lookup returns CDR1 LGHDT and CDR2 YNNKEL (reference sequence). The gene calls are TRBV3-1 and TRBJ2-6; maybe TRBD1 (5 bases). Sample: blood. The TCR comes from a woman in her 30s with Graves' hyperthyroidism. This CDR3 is CASSQQGPGANVLTF. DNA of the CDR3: TGTGCCAGCAGCCAGCAGGGTCCTGGGGCCAACGTCCTGACTTTC.